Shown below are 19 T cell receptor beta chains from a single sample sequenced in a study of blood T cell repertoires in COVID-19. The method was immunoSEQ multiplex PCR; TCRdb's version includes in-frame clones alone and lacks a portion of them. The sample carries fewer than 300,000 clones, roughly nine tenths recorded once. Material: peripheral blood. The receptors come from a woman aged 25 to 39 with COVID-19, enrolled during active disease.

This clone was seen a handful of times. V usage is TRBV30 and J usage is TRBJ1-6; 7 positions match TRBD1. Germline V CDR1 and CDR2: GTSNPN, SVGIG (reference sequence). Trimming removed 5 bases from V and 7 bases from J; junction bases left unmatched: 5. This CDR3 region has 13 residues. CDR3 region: CAWGTDLNSPLHF. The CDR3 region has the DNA TGTGCCTGGGGGACAGACTTAAATTCACCCCTCCACTTT.

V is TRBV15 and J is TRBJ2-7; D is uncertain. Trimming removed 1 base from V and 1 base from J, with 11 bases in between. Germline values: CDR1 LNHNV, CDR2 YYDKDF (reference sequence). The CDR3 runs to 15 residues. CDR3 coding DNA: TGTGCCACCAGCAGAGGCGTTACAGAGTCCTACGAGCAGTACTTC. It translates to CATSRGVTESYEQYF. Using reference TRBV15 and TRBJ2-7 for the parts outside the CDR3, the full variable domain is DAMVIQNPRYQVTQFGKPVTLSCSQTLNHNVMYWYQQKSSQAPKLLFHYYDKDFNNEADTPDNFQSRRPNTSFCFLDIRSPGLGDTAMYLCATSRGVTESYEQYFGPGTRLTVT.

CDR3 in amino acids: CATSDLQVVREEVSEKLFF. DNA for the CDR3: TGTGCCACCAGTGATTTGCAGGTTGTAAGGGAGGAGGTAAGTGAAAAACTGTTTTTT. The chain uses TRBV24-1 and TRBJ1-4; no clear D gene. The germline gives CDR1 KGHDR, CDR2 SFDVKD. The CDR3 is 19 residues long. V lost 0 bases and J lost 7, with 23 bases in between.

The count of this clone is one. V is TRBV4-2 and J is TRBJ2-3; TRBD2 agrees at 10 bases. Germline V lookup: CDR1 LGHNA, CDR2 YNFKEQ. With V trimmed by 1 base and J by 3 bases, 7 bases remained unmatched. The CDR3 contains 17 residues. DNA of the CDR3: TGTGCCAGCAGCCAAGCGGGAGCGGGGGGGCCTACAGATACGCAGTATTTT. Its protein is CASSQAGAGGPTDTQYF.

The CDR3, as DNA: TGTGCCAGTAGCCTAACAGGGGAGCCCTACAATGAGCAGTTCTTC. Encoded protein: CASSLTGEPYNEQFF. The gene calls are TRBV19 and TRBJ2-1; 7 bases are shared with TRBD1. This CDR3 region has 15 residues. The trim removed 6 bases at V and 2 bases at J, leaving 7 bases unmatched. Germline CDR1 is LNHDA and CDR2 is SQIVND (reference sequence).

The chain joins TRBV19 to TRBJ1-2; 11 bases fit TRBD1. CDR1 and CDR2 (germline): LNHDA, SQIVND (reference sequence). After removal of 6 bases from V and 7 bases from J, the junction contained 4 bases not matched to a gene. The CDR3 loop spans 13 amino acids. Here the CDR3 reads CASRDRGPGGYTF. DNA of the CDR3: TGTGCCAGTAGGGACAGGGGGCCAGGTGGCTACACCTTC.

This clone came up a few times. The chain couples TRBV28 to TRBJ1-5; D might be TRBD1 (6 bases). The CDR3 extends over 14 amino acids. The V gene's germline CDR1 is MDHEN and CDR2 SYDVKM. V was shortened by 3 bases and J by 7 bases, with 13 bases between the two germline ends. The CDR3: CASSFPGVGQPQHF. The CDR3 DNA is TGTGCCAGCAGTTTCCCAGGGGTTGGGCAGCCCCAGCATTTT.

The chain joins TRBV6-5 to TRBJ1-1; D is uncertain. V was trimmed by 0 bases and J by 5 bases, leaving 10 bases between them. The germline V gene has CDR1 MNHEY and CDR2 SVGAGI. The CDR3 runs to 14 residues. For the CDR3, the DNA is TGTGCCAGCAGTTACTCGCTTGGGAGGACTGAAGCTTTCTTT. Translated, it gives CASSYSLGRTEAFF.

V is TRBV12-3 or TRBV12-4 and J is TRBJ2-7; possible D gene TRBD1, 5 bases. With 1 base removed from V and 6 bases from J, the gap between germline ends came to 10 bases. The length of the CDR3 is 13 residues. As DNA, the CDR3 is TGTGCCAGCAGTTTAGTAAATCAGGGCGAGCAGTACTTC. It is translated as CASSLVNQGEQYF.

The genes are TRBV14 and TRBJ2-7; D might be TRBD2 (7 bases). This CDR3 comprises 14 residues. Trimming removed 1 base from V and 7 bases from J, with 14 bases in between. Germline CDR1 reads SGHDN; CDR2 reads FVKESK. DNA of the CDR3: TGTGCCAGCAGCCAAGTCGTGGGGGGGCCTGAGCAGTACTTC. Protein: CASSQVVGGPEQYF.

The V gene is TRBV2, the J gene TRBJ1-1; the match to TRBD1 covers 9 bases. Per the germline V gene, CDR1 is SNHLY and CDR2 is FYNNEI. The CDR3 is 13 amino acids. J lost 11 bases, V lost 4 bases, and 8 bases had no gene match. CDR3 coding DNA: TGTGCCAGCAGTGCCGGGACAGGGATCGCGGCTTTCTTT. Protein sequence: CASSAGTGIAAFF.

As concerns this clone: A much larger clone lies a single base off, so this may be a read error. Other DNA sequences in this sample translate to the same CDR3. The CDR3 nucleotides are TGCGCCAGCAGCTTGGACACGTACAATGAGCAGTTCTTC. Residues: CASSLDTYNEQFF. This chain connects TRBV5-1 to TRBJ2-1, with D hard to call. V gave up 0 bases and J gave up 4 bases, with 5 bases separating them. The germline gives CDR1 SGHRS, CDR2 YFSETQ. This CDR3 comprises 13 residues.

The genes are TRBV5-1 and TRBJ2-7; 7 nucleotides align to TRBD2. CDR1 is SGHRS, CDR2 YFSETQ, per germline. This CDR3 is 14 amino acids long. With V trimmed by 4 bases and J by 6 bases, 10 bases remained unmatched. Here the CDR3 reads CASSQGTGGGEQYF. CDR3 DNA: TGCGCCAGCAGCCAAGGGACGGGGGGAGGCGAGCAGTACTTC.

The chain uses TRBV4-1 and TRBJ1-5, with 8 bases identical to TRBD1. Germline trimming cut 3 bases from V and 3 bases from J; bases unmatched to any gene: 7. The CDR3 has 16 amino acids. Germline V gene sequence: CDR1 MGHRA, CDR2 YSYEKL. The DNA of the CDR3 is TGCGCCAGCAGCCAGCGGACAGGGACCTCCAATCAGCCCCAGCATTTT. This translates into CASSQRTGTSNQPQHF.

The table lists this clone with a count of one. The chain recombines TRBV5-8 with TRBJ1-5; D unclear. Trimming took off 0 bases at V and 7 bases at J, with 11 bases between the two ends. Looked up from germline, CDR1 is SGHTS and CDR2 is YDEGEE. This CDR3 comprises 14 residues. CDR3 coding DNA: TGTGCCAGCAGCTTGGAGTCTATTCACCAGCCCCAGCATTTT. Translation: CASSLESIHQPQHF.

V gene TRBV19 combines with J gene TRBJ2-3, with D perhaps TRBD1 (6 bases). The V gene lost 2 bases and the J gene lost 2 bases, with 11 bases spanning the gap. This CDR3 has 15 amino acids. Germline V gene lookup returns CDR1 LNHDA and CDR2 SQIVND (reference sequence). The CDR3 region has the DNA TGTGCCAGTAGTATACAGGGGTTGTACACAGATACGCAGTATTTT. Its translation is CASSIQGLYTDTQYF.

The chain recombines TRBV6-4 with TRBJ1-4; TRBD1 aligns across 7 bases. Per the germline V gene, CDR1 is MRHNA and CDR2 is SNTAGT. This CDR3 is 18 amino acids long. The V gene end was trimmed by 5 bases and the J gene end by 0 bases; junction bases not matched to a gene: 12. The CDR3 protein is CASSNRRGTDATNEKLFF. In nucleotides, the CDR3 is TGTGCCAGCAGTAACCGAAGAGGGACAGATGCAACTAATGAAAAACTGTTTTTT.

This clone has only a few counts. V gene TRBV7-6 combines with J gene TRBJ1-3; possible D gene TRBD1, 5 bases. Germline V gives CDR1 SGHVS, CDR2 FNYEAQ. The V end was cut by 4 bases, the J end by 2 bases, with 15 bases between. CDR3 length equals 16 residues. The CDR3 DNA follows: TGTGCCAGCAGCTCCCCGGCCGGACAACCTGGAAACACCATATATTTT. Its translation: CASSSPAGQPGNTIYF.

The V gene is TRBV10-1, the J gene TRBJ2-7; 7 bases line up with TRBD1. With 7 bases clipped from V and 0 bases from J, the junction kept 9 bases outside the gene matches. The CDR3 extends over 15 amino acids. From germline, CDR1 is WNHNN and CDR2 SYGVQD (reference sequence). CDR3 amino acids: CASNSGTEFSYEQYF. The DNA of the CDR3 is TGCGCCAGCAACTCCGGGACAGAGTTCTCCTACGAGCAGTACTTC.